The clone carrying this T cell receptor beta chain was picked up a small number of times. The CDR3 is 16 amino acids. The V gene lost 2 bases and the J gene lost 8 bases, with 24 bases spanning the gap. Per the germline V gene, CDR1 is GTSNPN and CDR2 is SVGIG (reference sequence). The sample comes from a study of blood T cell repertoires in COVID-19. Study at large: T cells, B-cell-depleted T cells, or PBMCs supplied cDNA or gDNA.

Original methodology: Amplified reference gene primers provided the basis for estimating nucleated cell counts. Method: immunoSEQ multiplex PCR; TCRdb's copy keeps in-frame clones and lacks some. V, J and clone size were drawn from that table, and D and trimming were deduced from the DNA. This table holds about 59,000 clones, around 87% found once. The chain joins TRBV30 to TRBJ1-2; D perhaps matches TRBD1 (5 bases). Sample: peripheral blood. This clonotype was obtained from a man in his 60s with active or convalescent COVID-19. The CDR3: CAWSFGGKQGVGGYTF. The DNA for the CDR3 is TGTGCCTGGAGTTTTGGCGGGAAGCAGGGAGTGGGAGGCTACACCTTC.